These T cell receptor beta chains were read from a single sample in a study of CD8+ T cells in alopecia areata. Sequencing used immunoSEQ multiplex PCR; TCRdb keeps in-frame clones, though not all of them. Here the sample spans about 12,000 clones, more than 55% being singletons. The sequencing input was skin. The receptor set was obtained from a human donor with alopecia areata. Both conserved end residues are part of each CDR3. A D gene is named only where the DNA matches it firmly. Size values are once, few and many counts, or a class for expanded clones, and some rows have none.

V gene	D gene	clone size	J gene	CDR3 DNA	CDR3 protein
TRBV11-2	TRBD2	once	TRBJ2-3	TGTGCCAGCAGCTTCCGGGGAGGGGATACGCAGTATTTT	CASSFRGGDTQYF
TRBV6-5	TRBD1	.	TRBJ2-7	TGTGCCAGCAGTGTTTCGCGACAGGGGGACGAGCAGTACTTC	CASSVSRQGDEQYF
TRBV28	.	.	TRBJ1-1	TGTGCCAGCAGTTCACCCCAGAACACTGAAGCTTTCTTT	CASSSPQNTEAFF
TRBV7-3	.	.	TRBJ1-1	TGTGCCAGTAGCTTAACAGGGAACACTGAAGCTTTCTTT	CASSLTGNTEAFF
TRBV5-4	TRBD2	.	TRBJ2-3	TGTGCCAGCAGCTTGGCCCTGGGACTAGCGGGGGTAGATACGCAGTATTTT	CASSLALGLAGVDTQYF
TRBV13	TRBD1	.	TRBJ2-1	TGTGCCAGCAGCTTATCGGGACAGGGGGCGGCGAGTGAAAACCCCTACAATGAGCAGTTCTTC	CASSLSGQGAASENPYNEQFF
TRBV28	.	large	TRBJ1-1	TGTGCCAGCCTGACACCCGCGCGCACTGAAGCTTTCTTT	CASLTPARTEAFF
TRBV4-1	.	.	TRBJ1-6	TGCGCCAGCAGCCAAGAGGGCCTCCTGGGGAAGTCACCCCTCCACTTT	CASSQEGLLGKSPLHF
TRBV19	.	.	TRBJ1-5	TGTGCCAGTAGTATGGAGGAGGGGCCGGATAGCAATCAGCCCCAGCATTTT	CASSMEEGPDSNQPQHF
TRBV5-6	TRBD1	once	TRBJ1-2	TGTGCCAGCAGCTTTTTGAGACAGGGGCTTTCCAACTATGGTTACACCTTC	CASSFLRQGLSNYGYTF
TRBV9	.	.	TRBJ2-2	TGTGCCAGCAGCGTGTACTCCGGGACGAACACCGGGGAGCTGTTTTTT	CASSVYSGTNTGELFF
TRBV27	.	once	TRBJ1-6	TGTGCCAGCACTACAGGGATTTCACCCCTCCACTTT	CASTTGISPLHF
TRBV7-2	.	.	TRBJ2-7	TGTGCCAGCAGCCTAGACAGGAACTACGAGCAGTACTTC	CASSLDRNYEQYF
TRBV10-3	.	few	TRBJ1-5	TGTGCCATCAGCCAGCCCCAGCATTTT	CAISQPQHF
TRBV28	.	.	TRBJ1-1	TGTGCCAGCAGGCCGACAGTCACTGAAGCTTTCTTT	CASRPTVTEAFF
TRBV21-1	.	.	TRBJ1-5	TGTGCCAGCAGCAAAGCAAGAACACGGATCAATCATGATGCACTGTGTAGCAATCAGCCCCAGCATTTT	CASSKARTRINHDALCSNQPQHF
TRBV30	.	few	TRBJ2-6	TGTGCCTGGAGTCTTGGAGGGGCCAACGTCCTGACTTTC	CAWSLGGANVLTF
TRBV11-3	.	.	TRBJ2-7	TGTGCCAGCAGCCCGATGGGGTTTAGCTACGAGCAGTACTTC	CASSPMGFSYEQYF
TRBV28	TRBD1	.	TRBJ2-2	TGTGCCAGCACCTCCACCGGGACAGGCATCAGGGAGCTGTTTTTT	CASTSTGTGIRELFF
TRBV10-1	TRBD1	.	TRBJ2-5	TGCGCCAGCACTCGACAGGGGAGCTTCCTCCAAGAGACCCAGTACTTC	CASTRQGSFLQETQYF
TRBV19	.	.	TRBJ2-4	TGTGCCAGTAGTGCAGGGTGGAGGAACATTCAGTACTTC	CASSAGWRNIQYF
TRBV28	.	.	TRBJ1-5	TGTGCCAGCAGTTCGAGGGTTGGAGCAAGTCAGCCCCAGCATTTT	CASSSRVGASQPQHF
TRBV20-1	.	.	TRBJ2-1	TGCAGTGCTAGCGTGGATGAGCAGTTCTTC	CSASVDEQFF
TRBV7-9	TRBD1	few	TRBJ2-5	TGTGCCAGCAGCTTAAGGGGACAGTCAGAGACCCAGTACTTC	CASSLRGQSETQYF
TRBV30	.	.	TRBJ1-5	TGTGCCTGGAGTGTAAGTAGCAATCAGCCCCAGCATTTT	CAWSVSSNQPQHF
TRBV7-6	.	.	TRBJ2-1	TGTGCCAGCAGCCAAGGACAGCCTTACAATGAGCAGTTCTTC	CASSQGQPYNEQFF
TRBV7-2	TRBD1	few	TRBJ2-7	TGTGCCAGCGGGGACAGGTACTACGAGCAGTACTTC	CASGDRYYEQYF
TRBV11-3	.	few	TRBJ1-5	TGTGCCAGCAGCGAAGGGGGAAATCAGCCCCAGCATTTT	CASSEGGNQPQHF
TRBV30	TRBD2	.	TRBJ2-5	TGTGCCTGGAGTGTACAGAGCGGGGGGCCGGGTCAGACCCAGTACTTC	CAWSVQSGGPGQTQYF
TRBV7-9	.	.	TRBJ1-1	TGTGCCAGCAGCTTCTTAGTGGCCAGCAGGGAAGCTTTCTTT	CASSFLVASREAFF
TRBV28	TRBD1	.	TRBJ1-1	TGTGCCAGCACGGACAGGAGGGGAGCTGAAGCTTTCTTT	CASTDRRGAEAFF
TRBV27	.	few	TRBJ2-5	TGTGCCAGCAGTCCGGGATACCAAGAGACCCAGTACTTC	CASSPGYQETQYF
TRBV29-1	.	few	TRBJ2-3	TGCAGCGTTGAACGGTCGCAGGTTACAGATACGCAGTATTTT	CSVERSQVTDTQYF
TRBV7-6	.	.	TRBJ2-7	TGTGCCAGCAGCTTATTAGCTCAGCAGTACTTC	CASSLLAQQYF
TRBV11-2	.	.	TRBJ2-3	TGTGCCAGCAGCCGAAATCTGGACAGCACAGATACGCAGTATTTT	CASSRNLDSTDTQYF
TRBV27	.	.	TRBJ2-5	TGTGCCAGCAGTTTATCCGGGATCCTTGGAGTGACCCAGTACTTC	CASSLSGILGVTQYF
TRBV25-1	.	once	TRBJ2-3	TGTGCCAGCAGTGGGGCAGATACGCAGTATTTT	CASSGADTQYF
TRBV29-1	TRBD1	.	TRBJ2-5	TGCAGCGTCGTCCCGACAGGGCGGAAGACCCAGTACTTC	CSVVPTGRKTQYF
TRBV28	.	.	TRBJ1-2	TGTGCCAGCAGTTCCGATCAAGGGGGCTACACCTTC	CASSSDQGGYTF
TRBV14	.	.	TRBJ2-7	TGTGCCAGCAGCCAAGTTCCCCACGAGCAGTACTTC	CASSQVPHEQYF
TRBV27	TRBD1	few	TRBJ2-1	TGTGCCAGCTTGAAAGGGGGCCCCCTCTCCTACAATGAGCAGTTCTTC	CASLKGGPLSYNEQFF
TRBV28	.	.	TRBJ2-2	TGTGCCAGCAGGGAGGGGAACACCGGGGAGCTGTTTTTT	CASREGNTGELFF
TRBV10-1	.	.	TRBJ2-7	TGCGCCAGCAGGACTATCGTCTACGAGCAGTACTTC	CASRTIVYEQYF
TRBV6-6	TRBD2	.	TRBJ2-7	TGTGCCAGCAGTTCTGGGACTAGCGGTCCTAACGAGCAGTACTTC	CASSSGTSGPNEQYF
TRBV2	.	.	TRBJ2-1	TGTGCCAGCAGGGTCTATGGCTACAATGAGCAGTTCTTC	CASRVYGYNEQFF
TRBV19	TRBD2	few	TRBJ2-1	TGTGCCAGTAGGCTAGCGGGGGGGAATACCGATTCCTACAATGAGCAGTTCTTC	CASRLAGGNTDSYNEQFF
TRBV11-2	TRBD2	.	TRBJ2-5	TGTGCCAGCAGCTCGGGTGGGGGAGCGGGGCTGTACCAAGAGACCCAGTACTTC	CASSSGGGAGLYQETQYF
TRBV5-1	.	.	TRBJ1-1	TGCGCCAGCAGCTTGGCCGAGAGCGACTGGAACACTGAAGCTTTCTTT	CASSLAESDWNTEAFF
TRBV30	.	.	TRBJ2-3	TGTGCCTGGACAGGAGGCGTGGATACGCAGTATTTT	CAWTGGVDTQYF
TRBV6-1	TRBD2	.	TRBJ2-7	TGTGCCAGCAGCCGCATAGCGGGAGGCGAGCAGTACTTC	CASSRIAGGEQYF
TRBV28	TRBD2	few	TRBJ2-7	TGTGCCAGCAGCTATCCCCGGGGGGTCCTTGTGACCCACGGCTACGAGCAGTACTTC	CASSYPRGVLVTHGYEQYF